This TCR beta chain was sequenced during a study of cytomegalovirus exposure and HLA in healthy donors. The PCR employed 60 Vbeta primers together with 13 Jbeta primers. The protocol was immunoSEQ multiplex PCR, while the TCRdb copy is restricted to in-frame clones and leaves out a portion. The sample lists around 90,000 clones, roughly 86% occurring once. General study points: TCR beta V- and J-gene trimming, according to a later analysis, was linked to a missense DCLRE1C variant. It is likely that the observed cluster of highly shared sequence variants was a sequencing artifact. The authors excluded some V segments, including TRBV6-2 and TRBV6-3, as indistinguishable.

Concerning this clone: What it recognizes is unknown.

While unrecorded immune exposures were likely, the donors were nominally healthy when sampled. This CDR3 region has 14 residues. Germline values: CDR1 SGHRS, CDR2 YFSETQ. V dropped 1 base and J dropped 3 bases, with 10 bases sitting between them. J is TRBJ2-5 and V is TRBV5-1, with D uncertain. The clonotype comes from a human donor in good health. Material for sequencing was PBMCs. CDR3 in DNA: TGCGCCAGCAGCTTGCTGTCGAGGAAAGAGACCCAGTACTTC. This gives the protein CASSLLSRKETQYF.